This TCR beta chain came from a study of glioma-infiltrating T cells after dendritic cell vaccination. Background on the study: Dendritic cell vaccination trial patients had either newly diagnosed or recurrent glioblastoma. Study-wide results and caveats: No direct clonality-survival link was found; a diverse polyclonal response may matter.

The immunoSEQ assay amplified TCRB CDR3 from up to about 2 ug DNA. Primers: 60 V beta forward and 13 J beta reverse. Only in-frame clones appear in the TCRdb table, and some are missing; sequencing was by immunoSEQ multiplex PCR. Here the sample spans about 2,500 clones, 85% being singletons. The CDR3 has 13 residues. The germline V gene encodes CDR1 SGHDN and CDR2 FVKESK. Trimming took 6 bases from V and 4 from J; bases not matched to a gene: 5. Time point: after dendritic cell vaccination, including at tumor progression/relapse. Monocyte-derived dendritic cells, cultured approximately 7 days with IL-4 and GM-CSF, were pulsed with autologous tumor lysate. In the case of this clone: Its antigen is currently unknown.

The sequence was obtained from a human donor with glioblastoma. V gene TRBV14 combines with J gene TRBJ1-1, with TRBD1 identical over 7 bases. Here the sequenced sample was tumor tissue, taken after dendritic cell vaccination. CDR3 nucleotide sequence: TGTGCCAGCAGATTCTCAGGGGGCACTGAAGCTTTCTTT. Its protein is CASRFSGGTEAFF.